This T cell receptor (beta chain) stems from a study of sequential checkpoint blockade in melanoma. Measured with immunoSEQ multiplex PCR; TCRdb has only the in-frame clones, and not every one. The sample includes around 16,000 clones, around 92% of them seen just once. Treatment meaning: randomized to nivolumab then ipilimumab (arm A) or the reverse (arm B). This specimen was CD8+ T cells sorted from blood (inferred from file names), taken from a patient given nivolumab and ipilimumab in sequence. This clonotype originated in a human donor with melanoma.

CDR3 loop: CASSGWASYEQYF. The CDR3 nucleotides read TGTGCCAGCAGTGGATGGGCGTCCTACGAGCAGTACTTC. J is TRBJ2-5 and V is TRBV6-1, with D hard to call. The closer fit of TRBJ2-7 to the DNA end suggests the J call may be wrong. Looked up from germline, CDR1 is MNHNS and CDR2 is SASEGT. The CDR3 is 13 residues long.